The 2 T cell receptor beta chains presented below share a single source sample, sequenced in a study of control samples from healthy donors and cancer patients. TCRdb keeps only in-frame clones here, not all; method: immunoSEQ multiplex PCR. The sample shows over 150,000 clones, 96% of them seen only once. Specimen: blood. Every receptor here comes from a woman aged 25 to 39 in good health.

Remarks on this clone: The junction departs from germline at one end; a sequencing error may be responsible. This chain uses TRBV25-1 with TRBJ1-1; D unresolved. CDR1 and CDR2 (germline): MGHDK, SYGVNS. The CDR3 contains 12 residues. In nucleotides, the CDR3 is TGTGCCAGCAGGGAATTGAACACTGAAGCTTTCTTT. Encoded protein: CASRELNTEAFF.

The rearrangement links TRBV10-3 to TRBJ1-2; D might be TRBD1 (5 bases). Trimming removed 7 bases from V and 8 bases from J, with 17 bases in between. The CDR3 runs 13 residues. Germline V CDR1 and CDR2: ENHRY, SYGVKD. The CDR3 bases are TGTGCCATCAACCCGGGGGGAGTGCGAGGCTACACCTTC. This gives the protein CAINPGGVRGYTF.